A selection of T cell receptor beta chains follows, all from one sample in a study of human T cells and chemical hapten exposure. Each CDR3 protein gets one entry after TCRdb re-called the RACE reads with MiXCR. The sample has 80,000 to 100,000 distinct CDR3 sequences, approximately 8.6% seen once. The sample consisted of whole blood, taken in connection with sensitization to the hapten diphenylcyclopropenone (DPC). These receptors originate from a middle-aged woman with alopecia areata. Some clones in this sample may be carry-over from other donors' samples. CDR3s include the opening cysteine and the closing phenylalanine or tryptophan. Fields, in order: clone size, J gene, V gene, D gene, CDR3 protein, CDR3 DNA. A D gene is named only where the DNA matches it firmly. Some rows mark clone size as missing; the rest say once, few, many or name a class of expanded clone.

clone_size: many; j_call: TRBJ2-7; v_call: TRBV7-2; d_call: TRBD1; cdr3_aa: CASSSGGQGMREQYF; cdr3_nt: TGTGCCAGCAGCTCAGGGGGACAGGGGATGAGAGAGCAGTACTTC
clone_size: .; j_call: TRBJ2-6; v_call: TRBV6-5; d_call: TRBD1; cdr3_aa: CASSARGTGLSGANVLTF; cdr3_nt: TGTGCCAGCAGTGCGAGGGGGACAGGGCTATCTGGGGCCAACGTCCTGACTTTC
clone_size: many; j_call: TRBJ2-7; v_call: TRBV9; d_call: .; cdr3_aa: CASSEPREQYF; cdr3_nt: TGTGCCAGCAGCGAACCCCGGGAGCAGTACTTC
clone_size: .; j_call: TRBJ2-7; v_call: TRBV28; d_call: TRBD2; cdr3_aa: CASSLISLADLYEQYF; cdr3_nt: TGTGCCAGCAGTTTAATTAGTCTAGCGGACCTCTACGAGCAGTACTTC
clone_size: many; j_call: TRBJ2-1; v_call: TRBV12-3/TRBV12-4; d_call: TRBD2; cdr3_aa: CASSSGLAVNEQFF; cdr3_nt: TGTGCCAGCAGTTCGGGACTAGCGGTCAATGAGCAGTTCTTC
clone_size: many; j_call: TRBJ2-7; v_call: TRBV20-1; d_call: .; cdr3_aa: CSASNIEQYF; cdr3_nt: TGCAGTGCTAGTAATATCGAGCAGTACTTC
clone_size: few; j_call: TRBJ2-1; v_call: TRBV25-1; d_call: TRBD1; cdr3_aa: CASSEQDRAGTRYNEQFF; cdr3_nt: TGTGCCAGCAGTGAACAAGACAGGGCAGGCACCCGCTACAATGAGCAGTTCTTC
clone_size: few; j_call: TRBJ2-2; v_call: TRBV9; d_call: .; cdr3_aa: CASSVAIPGTGELFF; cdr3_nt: TGTGCCAGCAGCGTTGCCATTCCGGGGACCGGGGAGCTGTTTTTT
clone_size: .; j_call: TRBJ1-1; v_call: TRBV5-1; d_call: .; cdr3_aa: CASSEVAGEAFF; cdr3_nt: TGCGCCAGCAGTGAGGTGGCAGGGGAAGCTTTCTTT
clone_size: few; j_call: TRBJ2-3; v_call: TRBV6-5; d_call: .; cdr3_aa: CASLGPLADTQYF; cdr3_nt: TGTGCCAGCCTGGGGCCCCTCGCAGATACGCAGTATTTT
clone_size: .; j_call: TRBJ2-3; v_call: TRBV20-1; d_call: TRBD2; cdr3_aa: CSARASGWDSDTQYF; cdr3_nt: TGCAGTGCGAGAGCTAGCGGGTGGGACTCAGATACGCAGTATTTT
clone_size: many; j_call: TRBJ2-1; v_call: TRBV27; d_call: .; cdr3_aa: CASSLFNEQFF; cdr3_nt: TGTGCCAGCAGTTTATTTAATGAGCAGTTCTTC
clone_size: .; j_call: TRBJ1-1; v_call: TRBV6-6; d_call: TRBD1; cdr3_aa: CASRWDSQAFF; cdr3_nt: TGTGCCAGCAGGTGGGACAGCCAAGCTTTCTTT
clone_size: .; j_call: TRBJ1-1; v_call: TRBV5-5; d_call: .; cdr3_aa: CASSLTTGMNTEAFF; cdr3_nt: TGTGCCAGCAGCTTGACAACAGGGATGAACACTGAAGCTTTCTTT
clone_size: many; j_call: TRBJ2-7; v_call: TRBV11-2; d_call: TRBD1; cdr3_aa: CASSLPRTGRYEQYF; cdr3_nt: TGTGCCAGCAGCTTACCCCGGACAGGGCGCTACGAGCAGTACTTC
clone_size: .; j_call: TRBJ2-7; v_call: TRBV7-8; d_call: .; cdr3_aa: CASSKDTSYEQYF; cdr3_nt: TGTGCCAGCAGCAAGGACACCTCTTACGAGCAGTACTTC
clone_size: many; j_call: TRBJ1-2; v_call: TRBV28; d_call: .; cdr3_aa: CASSREYGYTF; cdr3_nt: TGTGCCAGCAGCCGGGAATATGGCTACACCTTC
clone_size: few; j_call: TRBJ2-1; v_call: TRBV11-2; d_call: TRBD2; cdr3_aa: CASSPGSSGLGGQFF; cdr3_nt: TGTGCCAGCAGCCCTGGGTCTAGCGGTCTGGGGGGGCAGTTCTTC
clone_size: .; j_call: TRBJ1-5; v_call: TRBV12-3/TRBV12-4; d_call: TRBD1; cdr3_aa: CASSSDRGRGQPQHF; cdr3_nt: TGTGCCAGCAGTTCGGACAGGGGGCGAGGGCAGCCCCAGCATTTT
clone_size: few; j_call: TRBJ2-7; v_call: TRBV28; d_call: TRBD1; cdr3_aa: CASSLPGQDKFYEQYF; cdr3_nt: TGTGCCAGCAGTTTACCGGGACAGGATAAATTCTACGAGCAGTACTTC
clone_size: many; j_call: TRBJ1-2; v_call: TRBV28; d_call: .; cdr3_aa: CASSLLGALGYGYTF; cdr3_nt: TGTGCCAGCAGTTTATTAGGGGCGCTCGGCTATGGCTACACCTTC
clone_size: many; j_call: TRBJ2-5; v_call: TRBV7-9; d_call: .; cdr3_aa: CASSLGSAGSQETQYF; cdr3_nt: TGTGCCAGCAGCTTAGGGTCGGCTGGCAGCCAAGAGACCCAGTACTTC
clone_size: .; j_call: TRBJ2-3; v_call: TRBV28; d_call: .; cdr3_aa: CASSFSGLGTDTQYF; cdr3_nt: TGTGCCAGCAGTTTCTCCGGGTTGGGCACAGATACGCAGTATTTT
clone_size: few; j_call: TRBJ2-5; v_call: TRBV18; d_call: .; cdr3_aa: CASFTLRDEEETQYF; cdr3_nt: TGTGCCAGTTTTACCTTAAGGGACGAGGAAGAGACCCAGTACTTC
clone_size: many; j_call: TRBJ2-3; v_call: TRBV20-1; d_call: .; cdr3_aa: CSAMTRFLTDTQYF; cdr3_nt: TGCAGTGCTATGACTAGATTCCTCACAGATACGCAGTATTTT
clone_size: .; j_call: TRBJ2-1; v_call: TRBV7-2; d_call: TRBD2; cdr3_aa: CASSFGQLAGVLFF; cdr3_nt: TGTGCCAGCAGCTTCGGCCAACTAGCGGGAGTTCTGTTCTTC
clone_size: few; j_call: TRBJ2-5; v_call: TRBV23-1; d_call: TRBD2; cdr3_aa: CASSHYGRGFWGETQYF; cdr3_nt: TGCGCCAGCAGTCATTACGGGAGGGGGTTCTGGGGAGAGACCCAGTACTTC
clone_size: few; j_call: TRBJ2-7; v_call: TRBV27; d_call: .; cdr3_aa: CASSPREPVVQQYF; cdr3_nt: TGTGCCAGCAGTCCCCGGGAGCCCGTAGTACAGCAGTACTTC
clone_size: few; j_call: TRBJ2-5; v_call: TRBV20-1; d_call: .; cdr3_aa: CSARLTEGWETQYF; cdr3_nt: TGCAGTGCTAGACTGACAGAGGGCTGGGAGACCCAGTACTTC
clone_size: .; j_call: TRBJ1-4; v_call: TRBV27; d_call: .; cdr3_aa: CASSPRMGEGEKLFF; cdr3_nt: TGTGCCAGCAGCCCAAGGATGGGGGAAGGGGAAAAACTGTTTTTT
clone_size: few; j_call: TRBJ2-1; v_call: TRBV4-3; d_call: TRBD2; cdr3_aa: CASSLTSGTSGRGEQFF; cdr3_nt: TGCGCCAGCAGCCTCACAAGCGGGACTAGCGGGAGAGGTGAGCAGTTCTTC
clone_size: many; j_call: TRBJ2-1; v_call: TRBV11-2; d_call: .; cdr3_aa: CASSLASASSQFF; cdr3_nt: TGTGCCAGCAGCTTAGCCAGCGCTTCTTCGCAGTTCTTC
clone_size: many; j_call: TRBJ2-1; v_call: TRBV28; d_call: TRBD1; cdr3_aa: CASTFGTAPSNEQFF; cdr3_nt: TGTGCCAGCACCTTTGGGACAGCCCCGAGCAATGAGCAGTTCTTC
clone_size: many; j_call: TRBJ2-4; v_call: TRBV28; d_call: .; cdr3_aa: CASRGDGSLAKNIQYF; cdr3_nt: TGTGCCAGCAGGGGGGACGGAAGCCTAGCCAAAAACATTCAGTACTTC
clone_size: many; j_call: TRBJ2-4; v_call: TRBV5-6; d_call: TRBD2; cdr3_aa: CASIGTSGAKDF; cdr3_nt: TGTGCCAGCATCGGGACTAGCGGGGCTAAAGACTTC
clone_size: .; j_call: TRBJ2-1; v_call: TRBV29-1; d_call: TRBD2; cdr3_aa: CSVRLAGEVYNEQFF; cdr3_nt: TGCAGCGTTCGGCTAGCGGGAGAGGTCTACAATGAGCAGTTCTTC
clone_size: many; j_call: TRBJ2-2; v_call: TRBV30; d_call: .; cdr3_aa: CASTGKGPNTGELFF; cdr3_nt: TGTGCCTCGACGGGTAAAGGGCCGAACACCGGGGAGCTGTTTTTT
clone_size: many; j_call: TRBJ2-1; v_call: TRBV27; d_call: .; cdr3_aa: CASSPWNNNEQFF; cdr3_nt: TGTGCCAGCAGTCCATGGAACAACAATGAGCAGTTCTTC
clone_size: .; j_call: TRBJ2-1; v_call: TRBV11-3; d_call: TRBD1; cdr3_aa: CASSSRTGYGNEQFF; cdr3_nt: TGTGCCAGCAGCTCACGGACAGGGTACGGAAATGAGCAGTTCTTC
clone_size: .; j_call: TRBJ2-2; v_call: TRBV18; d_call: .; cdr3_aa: CASSPLHLSNTGELFF; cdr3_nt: TGTGCCAGCTCACCTTTACATTTATCGAACACCGGGGAGCTGTTTTTT
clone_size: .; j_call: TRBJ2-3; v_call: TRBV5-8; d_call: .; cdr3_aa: CASSLRLHTNTDTQYF; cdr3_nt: TGTGCCAGCAGCTTACGGCTGCATACAAACACAGATACGCAGTATTTT
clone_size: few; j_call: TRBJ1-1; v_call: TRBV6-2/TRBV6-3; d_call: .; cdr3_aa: CASNWGRTEAFF; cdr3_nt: TGTGCCTCTAACTGGGGGAGGACTGAAGCTTTCTTT
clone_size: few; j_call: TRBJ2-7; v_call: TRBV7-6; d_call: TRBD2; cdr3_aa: CASSLVGGSASYEQYF; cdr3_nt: TGTGCCAGCAGCTTAGTAGGCGGGAGTGCATCGTACGAGCAGTACTTC
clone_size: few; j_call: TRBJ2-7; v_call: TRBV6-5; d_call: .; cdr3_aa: CASSAGTSIRGEQYF; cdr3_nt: TGTGCCAGCAGCGCCGGGACATCCATACGAGGCGAGCAGTACTTC
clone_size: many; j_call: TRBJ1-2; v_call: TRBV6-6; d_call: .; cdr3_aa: CASSLRRTADGYTF; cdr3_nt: TGTGCCAGCAGCCTCCGACGGACGGCCGACGGCTACACCTTC
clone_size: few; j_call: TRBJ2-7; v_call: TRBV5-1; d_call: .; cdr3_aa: CASSWGEYEQYF; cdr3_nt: TGCGCCAGCAGCTGGGGGGAGTACGAGCAGTACTTC
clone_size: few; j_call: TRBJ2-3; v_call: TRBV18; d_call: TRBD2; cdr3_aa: CASSPTSGGPRDTQYF; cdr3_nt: TGTGCCAGCTCACCAACTAGCGGAGGGCCCCGAGATACGCAGTATTTT
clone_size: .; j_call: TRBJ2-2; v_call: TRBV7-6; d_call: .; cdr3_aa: CASSPRSSMVEELFF; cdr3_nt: TGTGCCAGCAGCCCCCGGAGTAGCATGGTGGAGGAGCTGTTTTTT
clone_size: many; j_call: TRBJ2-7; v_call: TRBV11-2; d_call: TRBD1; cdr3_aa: CASSPEGALSEQYF; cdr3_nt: TGTGCCAGCAGCCCCGAGGGGGCCTTAAGCGAGCAGTACTTC
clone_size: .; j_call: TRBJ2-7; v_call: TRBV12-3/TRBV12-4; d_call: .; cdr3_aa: CASSPHGDPYEQYF; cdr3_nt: TGTGCCAGCAGTCCGCACGGGGACCCCTACGAGCAGTACTTC
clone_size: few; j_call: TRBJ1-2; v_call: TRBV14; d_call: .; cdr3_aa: CASSQGYRYYGYTF; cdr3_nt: TGTGCCAGCAGCCAAGGATATAGGTACTATGGCTACACCTTC
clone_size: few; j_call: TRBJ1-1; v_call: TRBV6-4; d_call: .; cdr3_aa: CASSEMIGDPEAFF; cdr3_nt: TGTGCCAGCAGTGAGATGATAGGGGATCCTGAAGCTTTCTTT
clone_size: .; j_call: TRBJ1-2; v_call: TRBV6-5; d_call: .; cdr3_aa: CASRPGDSLSGYTF; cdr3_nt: TGTGCCAGCAGGCCAGGGGACTCACTATCGGGCTACACCTTC